The entry below gives a single T cell receptor beta chain sequence along with its context. Trimming removed 5 bases at V and 4 bases at J, with 17 bases between. Germline V gives CDR1 SGHAT, CDR2 FQDESV (reference sequence). CDR3 length equals 15 residues. TCRdb recomputed calls from the RT-PCR reads with MiXCR, one row per CDR3 protein. Of approximately 6,900 distinct CDR3 sequences in the sample, 80% to 85% were seen once. The sample belongs to a study of yellow fever vaccine responses in identical twins. This sequence originates from a woman under 30 who received the yellow fever vaccine. The V and J genes are TRBV11-1 and TRBJ1-2; perhaps TRBD1 as D (5 bases). This specimen was T cells from blood (PBMCs), unsorted or a sorted subset (not recorded which), taken before or after yellow fever vaccination (not recorded which). CDR3 DNA sequence: TGTGCCAGCAGCACCCGGGACGCGGTGTCCTATGGCTACACCTTC. Its translation is CASSTRDAVSYGYTF.